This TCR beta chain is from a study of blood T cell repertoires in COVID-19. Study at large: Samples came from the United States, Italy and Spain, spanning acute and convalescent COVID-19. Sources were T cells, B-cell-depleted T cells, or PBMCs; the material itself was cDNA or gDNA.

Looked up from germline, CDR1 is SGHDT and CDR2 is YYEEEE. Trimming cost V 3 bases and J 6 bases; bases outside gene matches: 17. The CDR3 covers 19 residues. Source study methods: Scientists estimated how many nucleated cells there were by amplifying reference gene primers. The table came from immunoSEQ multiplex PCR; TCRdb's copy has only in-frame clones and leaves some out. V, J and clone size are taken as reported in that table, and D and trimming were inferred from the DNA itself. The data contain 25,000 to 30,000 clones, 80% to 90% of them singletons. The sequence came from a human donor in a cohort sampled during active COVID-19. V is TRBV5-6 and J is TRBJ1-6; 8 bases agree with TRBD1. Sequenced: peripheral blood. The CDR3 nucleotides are TGTGCCAGCAGCTCTACCAAGACAGGGGCCGGTTTCTCTAATTCACCCCTCCACTTT. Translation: CASSSTKTGAGFSNSPLHF.